This TCR beta chain is from a study of blood T cell repertoires in COVID-19. About the research overall: COVID-19 samples, acute and convalescent, were from the United States, Italy and Spain. PBMCs, B-cell-depleted T cells, or T cells were the source of the cDNA or gDNA that made up the material.

As handled by the study authors: Quantification of nucleated cells was approximated via reference gene primer amplification. The protocol was immunoSEQ multiplex PCR, while the TCRdb copy is restricted to in-frame clones and leaves out a portion. V and J calls and clone size come straight from that table; D and trimming were deduced from the DNA. The repertoire holds tens of thousands of clones, with roughly four fifths as singletons. The CDR3 has 15 amino acids. Germline CDR1 reads SGHKS; CDR2 reads YYEKEE (reference sequence). The trim removed 4 bases at V and 1 base at J, leaving 6 bases unmatched. Followed over time, Seattle patients had been enrolled while infection was active.

Sequences were obtained from peripheral blood. This sequence was found in an older man with COVID-19, enrolled during active disease. V usage is TRBV5-5 and J usage is TRBJ1-1, with 8 bases matching TRBD1. The CDR3 nucleotides read TGTGCCAGCAGCGCGACAGGGGTAAGGAACACTGAAGCTTTCTTT. Translating it yields CASSATGVRNTEAFF.